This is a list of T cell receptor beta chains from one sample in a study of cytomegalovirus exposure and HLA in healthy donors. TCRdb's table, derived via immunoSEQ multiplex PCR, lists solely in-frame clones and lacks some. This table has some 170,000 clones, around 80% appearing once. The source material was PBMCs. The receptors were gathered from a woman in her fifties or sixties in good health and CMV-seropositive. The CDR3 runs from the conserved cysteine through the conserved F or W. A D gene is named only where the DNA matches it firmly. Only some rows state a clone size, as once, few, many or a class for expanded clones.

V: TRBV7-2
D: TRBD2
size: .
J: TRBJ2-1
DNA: TGTGCCAGCAGCCCCGGGACTAGCGGGGGGGAGCAGTTCTTC
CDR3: CASSPGTSGGEQFF

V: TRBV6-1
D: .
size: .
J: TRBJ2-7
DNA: TGTGCCAGCAGTGCCCGTTTAGGAGGTGACAACTACGAGCAGTACTTC
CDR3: CASSARLGGDNYEQYF

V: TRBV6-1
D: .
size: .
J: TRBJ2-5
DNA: TGTGCCAGCAGTGAAGAGGGGGTTGGGACAAATTACTTC
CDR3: CASSEEGVGTNYF

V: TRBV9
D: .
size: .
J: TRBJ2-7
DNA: TGTGCCAGCAGCGTAGGTCCAGGGGGCGTTATCGTGGTAGCGGGGGCCGAGCAGTACTTC
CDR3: CASSVGPGGVIVVAGAEQYF

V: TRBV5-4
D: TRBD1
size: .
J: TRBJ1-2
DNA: TGTGCCAGCAGCCGCCGGACAGGACGGTCACCTTATGGCTACACCTTC
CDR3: CASSRRTGRSPYGYTF

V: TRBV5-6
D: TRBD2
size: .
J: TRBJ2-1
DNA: TGTGCCAGCAGCTTTTTGCAACTAGCGGGATTTGAGCAGTTCTTC
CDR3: CASSFLQLAGFEQFF

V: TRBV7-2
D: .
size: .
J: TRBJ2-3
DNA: TGTGCCAGCAGACAGTTTGCAGATACGCAGTATTTT
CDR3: CASRQFADTQYF

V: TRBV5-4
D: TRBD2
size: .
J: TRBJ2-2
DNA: TGTGCCAGCAGCCGGGGGGGAGTCGGCGGGCCCGGGGAGCTGTTTTTT
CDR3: CASSRGGVGGPGELFF

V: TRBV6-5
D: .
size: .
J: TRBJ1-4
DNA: TGTGCCAGCAGTTTCAGAGCGGCTAATGAAAAACTGTTTTTT
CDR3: CASSFRAANEKLFF

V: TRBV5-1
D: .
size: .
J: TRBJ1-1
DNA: TGCGCCAGCAGCTTGGCGCGGGGGAACACTGAAGCTTTCTTT
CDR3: CASSLARGNTEAFF

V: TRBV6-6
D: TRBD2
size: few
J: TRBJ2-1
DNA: TGTGCCAGCAGCCGGGGGCTAGCGGGGACATACAATGAGCAGTTCTTC
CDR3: CASSRGLAGTYNEQFF

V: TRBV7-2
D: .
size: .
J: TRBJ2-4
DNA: TGTGCCAGCAGCCCTCGAGGGGGGGGCCTTCACAAAAACATTCAGTACTTC
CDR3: CASSPRGGGLHKNIQYF

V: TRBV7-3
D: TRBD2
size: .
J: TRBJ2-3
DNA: TGTGCCAGCAGCCCCTTGGGAGGGAGGGCAGATACGCAGTATTTT
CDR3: CASSPLGGRADTQYF

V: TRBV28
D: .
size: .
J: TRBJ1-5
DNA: TGTGCCAGCAGCGGACAAATTTGGAATCAGCCCCAGCATTTT
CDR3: CASSGQIWNQPQHF

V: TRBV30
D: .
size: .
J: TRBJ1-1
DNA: TGTGCCTTAGTCCCCCACACTGAAGCTTTCTTT
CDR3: CALVPHTEAFF

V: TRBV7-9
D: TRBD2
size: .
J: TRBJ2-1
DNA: TGTGCCAGCAGCTTAGGGGGCCTAGCGGGAGGTGATGAGCAGTTCTTC
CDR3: CASSLGGLAGGDEQFF

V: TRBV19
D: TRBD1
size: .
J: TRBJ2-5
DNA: TGTGCCAGTAGTAATCGACAGGGTTTAGAGACCCAGTACTTC
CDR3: CASSNRQGLETQYF

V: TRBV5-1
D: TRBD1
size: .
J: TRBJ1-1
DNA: TGCGCCAGCAGCTTGGGAGTCGACAGGGTTATGACTGAAGCTTTCTTT
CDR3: CASSLGVDRVMTEAFF

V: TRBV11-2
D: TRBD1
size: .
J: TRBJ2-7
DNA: TGTGCCAGCAGCCCCCAGACAGGGACGGGGTACGAGCAGTACTTC
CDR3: CASSPQTGTGYEQYF

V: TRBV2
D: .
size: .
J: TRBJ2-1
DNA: TGTGCCAGCAGTGAACGGGGATCCTACAATGAGCAGTTCTTC
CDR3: CASSERGSYNEQFF

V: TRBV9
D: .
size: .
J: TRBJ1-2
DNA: TGTGCCAGCAGCGCCCGCAGGGGATTTGGAGGCTACACCTTC
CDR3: CASSARRGFGGYTF

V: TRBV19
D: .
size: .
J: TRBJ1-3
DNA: TGTGCCAGTAATCCTACAGGGAACTCTGGAAACACCATATATTTT
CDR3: CASNPTGNSGNTIYF

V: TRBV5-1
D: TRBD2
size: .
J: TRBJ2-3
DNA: TGCGCCAGCAGCTTCGGGCTAGCGGGGGGCACAGATACGCAGTATTTT
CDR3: CASSFGLAGGTDTQYF

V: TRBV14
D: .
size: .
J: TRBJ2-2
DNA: TGTGCCAGCAGCCAAACAGAACTGAACACCGGGGAGCTGTTTTTT
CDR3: CASSQTELNTGELFF

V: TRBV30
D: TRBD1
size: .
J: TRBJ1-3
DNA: TGTGCCTGGAGTCGGACAGGGACTCCTGGAAACACCATATATTTT
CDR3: CAWSRTGTPGNTIYF

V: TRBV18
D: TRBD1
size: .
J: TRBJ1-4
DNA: TGTGCCAGCTCAGCCGGGACAGTTAATGAAAAACTGTTTTTT
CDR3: CASSAGTVNEKLFF

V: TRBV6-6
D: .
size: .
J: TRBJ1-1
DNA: TGTGCCAGCAACTTCGGGAGGGACACCCTTAGGGCTGAAGCTTTCTTT
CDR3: CASNFGRDTLRAEAFF

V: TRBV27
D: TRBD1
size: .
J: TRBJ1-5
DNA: TGTGCCAGCAGTTCACCGGGACAGGGAGCTAACCAGCCCCAGCATTTT
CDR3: CASSSPGQGANQPQHF

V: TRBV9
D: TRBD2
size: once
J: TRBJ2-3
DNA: TGTGCCAGCAGCGTGGGGACTAGCGGGGGAGATACGCAGTATTTT
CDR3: CASSVGTSGGDTQYF

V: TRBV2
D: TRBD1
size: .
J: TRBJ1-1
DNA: TGTGCCAGCAGTGAAGCGGGGAACAGGGGCAACACTGAAGCTTTCTTT
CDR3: CASSEAGNRGNTEAFF

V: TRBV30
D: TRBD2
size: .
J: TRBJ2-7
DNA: TGTGCCTGGAGTGTACGTAGCGGGAGGTCCTCCTACGAGCAGTACTTC
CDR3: CAWSVRSGRSSYEQYF

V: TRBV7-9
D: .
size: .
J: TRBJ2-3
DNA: TGTGCCAGCAGCTTAACTCGGGATACGCAGTATTTT
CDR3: CASSLTRDTQYF

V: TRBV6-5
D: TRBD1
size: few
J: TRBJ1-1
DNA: TGTGCCAGCAGTTCATTGGGGACAGGGTCCACTGAAGCTTTCTTT
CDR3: CASSSLGTGSTEAFF

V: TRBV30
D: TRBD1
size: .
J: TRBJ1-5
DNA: TGTGCCTGGGCTACAGGGGTGGACCAGCCCCAGCATTTT
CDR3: CAWATGVDQPQHF

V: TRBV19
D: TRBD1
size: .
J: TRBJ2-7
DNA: TGTGCCAGTAGTATTGAGGGACAGAGCGAGCAGTACTTC
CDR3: CASSIEGQSEQYF

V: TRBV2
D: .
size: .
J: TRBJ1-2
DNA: TGTGCCAGCAAAGGGGGGGCGGGAGGCTACACCTTC
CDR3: CASKGGAGGYTF

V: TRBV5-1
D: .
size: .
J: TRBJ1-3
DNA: TGCGCCAGCAGCTTGAATCGAGGGCTCGGAAACACCATATATTTT
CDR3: CASSLNRGLGNTIYF

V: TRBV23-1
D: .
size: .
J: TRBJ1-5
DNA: TGCGCCAGCAGTCAACCTCGGGGGGTTTTGAGGGGCGAGAGTCAGCCCCAGCATTTT
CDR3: CASSQPRGVLRGESQPQHF

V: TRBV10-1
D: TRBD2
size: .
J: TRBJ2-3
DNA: TGCGCCAGCAGACCGGGACTAGCGGGCTTCACAGATACGCAGTATTTT
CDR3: CASRPGLAGFTDTQYF

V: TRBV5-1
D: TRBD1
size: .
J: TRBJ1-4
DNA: TGCGCCAGCAGCACCGAAAAACAGGGGAACGAAAAACTGTTTTTT
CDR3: CASSTEKQGNEKLFF

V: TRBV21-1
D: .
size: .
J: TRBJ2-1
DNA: TGTGCCAGCAGGCCCGAGCGGGGGTTAAGGGATGAGCAGTTCTTC
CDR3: CASRPERGLRDEQFF

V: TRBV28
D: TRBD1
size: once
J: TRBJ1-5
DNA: TGTGCCAGCAGACAACAGGGGCACAATCAGCCCCAGCATTTT
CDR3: CASRQQGHNQPQHF

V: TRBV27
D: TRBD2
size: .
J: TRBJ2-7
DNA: TGTGCCAGCAGTTTATTGGCTAGCGGGAGGGACGAGCAGTACTTC
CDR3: CASSLLASGRDEQYF

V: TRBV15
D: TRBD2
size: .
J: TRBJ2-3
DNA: TGTGCCACAGCCCGGGGAGGGGAGGGTACGCAGTATTTT
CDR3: CATARGGEGTQYF

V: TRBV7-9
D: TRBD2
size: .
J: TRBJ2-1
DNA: TGTGCCAGCAGCTCTAGCGGGGGGGCCGCCTACAATGAGCAGTTCTTC
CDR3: CASSSSGGAAYNEQFF

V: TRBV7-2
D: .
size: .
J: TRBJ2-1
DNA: TGTGCCAGCAGCTTATCTCCCACTACTAGTGAGCAGTTCTTC
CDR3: CASSLSPTTSEQFF

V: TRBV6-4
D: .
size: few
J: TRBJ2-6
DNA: TGTGCCAGCAGTCCCCAGGCTACTGGGGCCAACGTCCTGACTTTC
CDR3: CASSPQATGANVLTF

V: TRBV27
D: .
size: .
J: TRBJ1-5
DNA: TGTGCCAGCAGTTCACTCAGGGGCAATTATCAGCCCCAGCATTTT
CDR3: CASSSLRGNYQPQHF

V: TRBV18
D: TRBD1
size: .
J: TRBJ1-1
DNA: TGTGCCAGCTCACCACGGTCGGACAGGGCCACTGAAGCTTTCTTT
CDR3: CASSPRSDRATEAFF

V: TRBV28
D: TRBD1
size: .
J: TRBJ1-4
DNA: TGTGCCAGCAGTTTGGGGGGACAGGGCAATGAAAAACTGTTTTTT
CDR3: CASSLGGQGNEKLFF

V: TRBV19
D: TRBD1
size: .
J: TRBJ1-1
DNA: TGTGCCAGTAGTGTGACAGGGGAGAACACTGAAGCTTTCTTT
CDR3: CASSVTGENTEAFF

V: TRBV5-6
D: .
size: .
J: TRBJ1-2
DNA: TGTGCCAGCAGCTTGGGCAGGACTAGCGGCTACACCTTC
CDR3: CASSLGRTSGYTF

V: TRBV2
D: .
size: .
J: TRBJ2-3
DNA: TGTGCCAGCAGCCCTGACCCTACAGGTTACAGGCAGTATTTT
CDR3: CASSPDPTGYRQYF